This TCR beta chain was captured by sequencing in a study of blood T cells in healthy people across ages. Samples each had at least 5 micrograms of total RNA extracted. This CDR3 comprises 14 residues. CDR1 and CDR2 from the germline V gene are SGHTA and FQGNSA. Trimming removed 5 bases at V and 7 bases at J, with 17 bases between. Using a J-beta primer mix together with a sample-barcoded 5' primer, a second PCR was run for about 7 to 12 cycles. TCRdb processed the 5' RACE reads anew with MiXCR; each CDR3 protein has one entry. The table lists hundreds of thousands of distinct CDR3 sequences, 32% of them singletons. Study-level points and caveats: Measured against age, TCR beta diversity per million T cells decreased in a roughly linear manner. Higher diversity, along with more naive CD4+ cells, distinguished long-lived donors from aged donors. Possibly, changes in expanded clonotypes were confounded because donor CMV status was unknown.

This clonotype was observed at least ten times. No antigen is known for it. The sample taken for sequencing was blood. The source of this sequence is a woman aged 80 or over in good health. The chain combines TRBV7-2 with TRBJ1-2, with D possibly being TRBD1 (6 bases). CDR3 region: CASSPAQGLGGYTF. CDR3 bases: TGTGCCAGCAGCCCGGCTCAGGGGCTGGGTGGCTACACCTTC. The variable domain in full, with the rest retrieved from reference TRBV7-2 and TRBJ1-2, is GAGVSQSPSNKVTEKGKDVELRCDPISGHTALYWYRQSLGQGLEFLIYFQGNSAPDKSGLPSDRFSAERTGGSVSTLTIQRTQQEDSAVYLCASSPAQGLGGYTFGSGTRLTVV.